Presented here are 24 T cell receptor beta chains from one specimen sequenced in a study of blood T cell repertoires in COVID-19. Data came from immunoSEQ multiplex PCR; TCRdb stores just in-frame clones and leaves some out. The sample includes a few hundred thousand clones, approximately 92% seen only once; the top ten take approximately 6.8%. The specimen was peripheral blood. These receptor sequences come from a woman aged 30 to 39 with COVID-19, enrolled during active disease.

The V call is TRBV2, the J call TRBJ1-5; maybe TRBD1 (6 bases). The CDR3 length is 17 residues. Looked up from germline, CDR1 is SNHLY and CDR2 is FYNNEI. With 4 bases removed from V and 0 bases from J, the gap between germline ends came to 16 bases. Here the CDR3 DNA reads TGTGCCAGCAGTGTTTGGCCCAGGGACAATAGCAATCAGCCCCAGCATTTT. The encoded protein is CASSVWPRDNSNQPQHF.

The V call is TRBV28, the J call TRBJ1-1; D call uncertain. Looked up from germline, CDR1 is MDHEN and CDR2 is SYDVKM. The CDR3 totals 15 residues. V dropped 2 bases and J dropped 3 bases, with 13 bases sitting between them. CDR3 amino acids: CASSLATTRDTEAFF. The CDR3 coding sequence is TGTGCCAGCAGTTTAGCGACCACCCGGGACACTGAAGCTTTCTTT.

V is TRBV18 and J is TRBJ1-4; D unclear. V was clipped by 0 bases and J by 3 bases, with 11 bases between them. CDR1 and CDR2 from the germline V gene are KGHSH and LQKENI. This CDR3 has 16 residues. Here the CDR3 DNA reads TGTGCCAGCTCACCACCCGCAGGCAGGCCTAATGAAAAACTGTTTTTT. Protein: CASSPPAGRPNEKLFF.

The J gene is TRBJ2-7, the V gene TRBV2; 7 nucleotides line up with TRBD1. V shed 6 bases, J shed 2 bases, and the junction held 4 bases outside the gene matches. The CDR3 has 13 residues. The germline gives CDR1 SNHLY, CDR2 FYNNEI. The CDR3, as DNA: TGTGCCAGCAGGCCAGACAGGGCCTACGAGCAGTACTTC. Residues: CASRPDRAYEQYF.

J is TRBJ1-1 and V is TRBV5-1, with D perhaps TRBD1 (5 bases). Germline CDR1 reads SGHRS; CDR2 reads YFSETQ. The CDR3 loop spans 13 amino acids. Deletions cut 6 bases from V and 4 bases from J, with 13 bases between. CDR3 bases: TGCGCCAGCACCCTCGGGGGGTCCACTGAAGCTTTCTTT. Residues: CASTLGGSTEAFF.

This rearrangement joins TRBV6-1 to TRBJ1-6; D possibly corresponds to TRBD1 (6 bases). This CDR3 has 14 residues. V lost 3 bases and J 9 bases, leaving 12 bases between the germline ends. Germline V gene sequence: CDR1 MNHNS, CDR2 SASEGT. In DNA, the CDR3 is TGTGCCAGCAGTGACACCAGGGGTGGTTCACCCCTCCACTTT. Amino acids: CASSDTRGGSPLHF.

The V gene is TRBV4-1, the J gene TRBJ1-1; D is undetermined. The CDR3 loop spans 13 amino acids. Trimming shortened V by 2 bases and J by 1 base, and 5 bases separated the two germline ends. Germline CDR1 and CDR2: MGHRA and YSYEKL. The DNA of the CDR3 is TGCGCCAGCAGCCAAATATGGAACACTGAAGCTTTCTTT. Amino acid sequence: CASSQIWNTEAFF.

The chain has TRBV7-8 and TRBJ2-7; 9 positions match TRBD1. Germline CDR1 and CDR2: SGHVS and FQNEAQ. The CDR3 is 14 amino acids. V shed 5 bases, J shed 1 base, and the junction held 3 bases outside the gene matches. DNA for the CDR3: TGTGCCAGCAGCGAGACAGGGGGTTCCTACGAGCAGTACTTC. Translated, it gives CASSETGGSYEQYF.

J is TRBJ1-1 and V is TRBV24-1; the match to TRBD1 covers 9 bases. Germline trimming cut 4 bases from V and 11 bases from J; bases unmatched to any gene: 10. CDR1 and CDR2 (germline): KGHDR, SFDVKD. The CDR3 covers 14 residues. As DNA, the CDR3 is TGTGCCACCAGTGAAACCGGGACAGGGTCCCTCGCTTTCTTT. Protein product: CATSETGTGSLAFF.

The rearrangement uses TRBV4-2 and TRBJ2-7, with 11 bases identical to TRBD2. V shed 4 bases and J 3 bases; nucleotides not matched to a gene: 2. Germline V CDR1 and CDR2: LGHNA, YNFKEQ. CDR3 length: 14 residues. CDR3 DNA sequence: TGTGCCAGCAGCCTTGGACTAGCGGGCTACGAGCAGTACTTC. Translating gives CASSLGLAGYEQYF.

V and J are TRBV5-6 and TRBJ1-4, with D hard to call. With 1 base removed from V and 8 bases from J, the gap between germline ends came to 6 bases. The CDR3 spans 12 residues. The germline V gene encodes CDR1 SGHDT and CDR2 YYEEEE. The CDR3 loop is CASSLREEKLFF. The CDR3, as DNA: TGTGCCAGCAGCTTGAGGGAGGAAAAACTGTTTTTT.

The chain has TRBV27 and TRBJ2-7; 7 nucleotides align to TRBD1. The CDR3 loop spans 14 amino acids. The ends lost 3 bases at V and 3 bases at J; junction bases unmatched: 5. CDR1 and CDR2 from the germline V gene are MNHEY and SMNVEV (reference sequence). The CDR3 nucleotides are TGTGCCAGCAGTTTCACAGGGGTAATCTACGAGCAGTACTTC. Translating gives CASSFTGVIYEQYF.

The rearrangement uses TRBV9 and TRBJ2-7; 11 positions agree with TRBD2. The ends lost 1 base at V and 4 bases at J; junction bases unmatched: 7. Germline V lookup: CDR1 SGDLS, CDR2 YYNGEE. CDR3 length equals 16 residues. CDR3 DNA sequence: TGTGCCAGCAGCGTACGGAGTAGCGGGAGGGCGTACGAGCAGTACTTC. This gives the protein CASSVRSSGRAYEQYF. The whole variable domain, filled in from reference TRBV9 and TRBJ2-7, reads DSGVTQTPKHLITATGQRVTLRCSPRSGDLSVYWYQQSLDQGLQFLIQYYNGEERAKGNILERFSAQQFPDLHSELNLSSLELGDSALYFCASSVRSSGRAYEQYFGPGTRLTVT.

V and J are TRBV29-1 and TRBJ2-7, with 8 bases matching TRBD1. The germline CDR1 and CDR2 sequences are SQVTM and ANQGSEA. The V gene end was trimmed by 2 bases and the J gene end by 0 bases; junction bases not matched to a gene: 6. This CDR3 is 15 amino acids long. CDR3 in amino acids: CSVETDRDSSYEQYF. The CDR3 DNA is TGCAGCGTTGAAACGGACAGGGATAGCTCCTACGAGCAGTACTTC.

The chain's CDR3 is CASSFDNSNQPQHF. The DNA for the CDR3 is TGTGCCAGCAGCTTTGACAATAGCAATCAGCCCCAGCATTTT. The chain carries TRBV7-9 and TRBJ1-5; D uncertain. Germline CDR1 reads SEHNR; CDR2 reads FQNEAQ (reference sequence). The V end was cut by 3 bases, the J end by 0 bases, with 6 bases between. The CDR3 has 14 amino acids. The full variable domain, in which reference TRBV7-9 and TRBJ1-5 provide the parts outside the CDR3, is DTGVSQNPRHKITKRGQNVTFRCDPISEHNRLYWYRQTLGQGPEFLTYFQNEAQLEKSRLLSDRFSAERPKGSFSTLEIQRTEQGDSAMYLCASSFDNSNQPQHFGDGTRLSIL.

This chain joins TRBV9 and TRBJ2-5; TRBD1 agrees at 7 bases. Germline loops: CDR1 SGDLS, CDR2 YYNGEE. CDR3 length equals 15 residues. The V segment lost 0 bases and the J segment 1 base; nucleotides outside the gene matches: 3. This CDR3 reads CASSVAGTVQETQYF. The CDR3 region has the DNA TGTGCCAGCAGCGTAGCAGGGACAGTCCAAGAGACCCAGTACTTC. Drawing the rest from reference TRBV9 and TRBJ2-5, the complete variable domain is DSGVTQTPKHLITATGQRVTLRCSPRSGDLSVYWYQQSLDQGLQFLIQYYNGEERAKGNILERFSAQQFPDLHSELNLSSLELGDSALYFCASSVAGTVQETQYFGPGTRLLVL.

V usage is TRBV6-5 and J usage is TRBJ1-1, with D maybe TRBD1 (6 bases). The CDR3 covers 13 residues. Germline-derived CDR1 and CDR2 are MNHEY and SVGAGI. Trimming cost V 5 bases and J 8 bases, with 15 bases left between them. This CDR3 is CASSRPSQGEAFF. The DNA of the CDR3 is TGTGCCAGCAGTCGCCCTTCGCAGGGGGAAGCTTTCTTT.

This rearrangement joins TRBV2 to TRBJ2-2, with D tentatively TRBD1 (5 bases). V was shortened by 5 bases and J by 4 bases, with 8 bases between the two germline ends. This CDR3 spans 13 amino acids. Germline CDR1 SNHLY, CDR2 FYNNEI. CDR3 DNA sequence: TGTGCCAGCAGTACCCAGGGCACCGGGGAGCTGTTTTTT. Translating it yields CASSTQGTGELFF. Full variable domain (outside the CDR3, taken from reference TRBV2 and TRBJ2-2): EPEVTQTPSHQVTQMGQEVILRCVPISNHLYFYWYRQILGQKVEFLVSFYNNEISEKSEIFDDQFSVERPDGSNFTLKIRSTKLEDSAMYFCASSTQGTGELFFGEGSRLTVL.

This clone was recorded once. The chain combines TRBV2 with TRBJ2-2; no reliable D call. Trimming pared 6 bases from V and 8 bases from J, leaving 10 bases between. This CDR3 is 12 amino acids long. The germline CDR1 and CDR2 sequences are SNHLY and FYNNEI. CDR3 amino acids: CASSVKRGELFF. In DNA, the CDR3 is TGTGCCAGCAGCGTTAAACGGGGGGAGCTGTTTTTT. Together with reference TRBV2 and TRBJ2-2, the CDR3 gives the full variable domain: EPEVTQTPSHQVTQMGQEVILRCVPISNHLYFYWYRQILGQKVEFLVSFYNNEISEKSEIFDDQFSVERPDGSNFTLKIRSTKLEDSAMYFCASSVKRGELFFGEGSRLTVL.

The rearrangement uses TRBV7-3 and TRBJ1-6, with D hard to call. V was clipped by 1 base and J by 14 bases, with 15 bases between them. The CDR3 extends over 14 amino acids. Germline V gene sequence: CDR1 SGHTA, CDR2 FQGTGA. As DNA, the CDR3 is TGTGCCAGCAGCTTAAAAGAGGTCACCGAAGCCCTCCACTTT. Residues: CASSLKEVTEALHF.

The chain recombines TRBV6-6 with TRBJ1-2; 7 bases align to TRBD1. The CDR3 length is 12 residues. Trimming took 11 bases from V and 5 from J; bases not matched to a gene: 8. CDR1 MNHNY and CDR2 SVGAGI come from the germline V gene (reference sequence). CDR3 nucleotide sequence: TGTGCCGCAAGACAGGGAGAGTATGGCTACACCTTC. This codes for CAARQGEYGYTF.

DNA of the CDR3: TGCGCCAGCAGCCAACTATACTCACGCAATCAGCCCCAGCATTTT. This codes for CASSQLYSRNQPQHF. The chain uses TRBV4-1 and TRBJ1-5; D call uncertain. The V and J ends lost 2 bases and 2 bases respectively, with 10 bases between them. Germline CDR1 is MGHRA and CDR2 is YSYEKL. The CDR3 length is 15 residues.

The chain has TRBV7-9 and TRBJ1-2; TRBD1 aligns across 7 bases. This CDR3 spans 15 amino acids. The germline CDR1 and CDR2 sequences are SEHNR and FQNEAQ (reference sequence). V was pared by 0 bases and J by 5 bases, with 6 bases of the junction left unmatched. DNA of the CDR3: TGTGCCAGCAGCTTAGCCGGAGGGGGCGAGTATGGCTACACCTTC. Translated: CASSLAGGGEYGYTF.

The rearrangement links TRBV19 to TRBJ2-1; TRBD1 matches 7 bases. Germline V CDR1 and CDR2: LNHDA, SQIVND (reference sequence). The J segment lost 4 bases and the V segment lost 6 bases, leaving 9 bases of the junction unmatched. This CDR3 has 15 amino acids. DNA of the CDR3: TGTGCCAGTAGCGGGACAGCGAAGGTTTACAATGAGCAGTTCTTC. Encoded protein: CASSGTAKVYNEQFF.